These 3 T cell receptor beta chains share one sample of origin, sequenced in a study of cytomegalovirus exposure and HLA in healthy donors. Sequencing used immunoSEQ multiplex PCR; TCRdb keeps in-frame clones, though not all of them. The sample records 75,000 to 95,000 clones, around 96% being singletons. Sequenced: PBMCs. The receptors were gathered from a man between 18 and 29 years old in good health and CMV-seronegative.

The J gene is TRBJ1-3, the V gene TRBV4-3, with 9 bases lining up with TRBD1. This CDR3 comprises 15 residues. Looked up from germline, CDR1 is LGHNA and CDR2 is YSLEER. Trimming at V came to 1 base and at J to 2 bases, leaving 0 bases not matched to a gene. CDR3 DNA: TGCGCCAGCAGCCAAGGGACAGGGGCTGGAAACACCATATATTTT. It encodes CASSQGTGAGNTIYF.

The J gene is TRBJ2-5, the V gene TRBV5-1; TRBD2 is a possible D gene (5 bases). V was pared by 0 bases and J by 5 bases, with 11 bases between. Germline CDR1 reads SGHRS; CDR2 reads YFSETQ. This CDR3 contains 14 residues. CDR3 sequence reads: CASSLGLSGETQYF. The CDR3 bases are TGCGCCAGCAGCTTGGGACTATCTGGGGAGACCCAGTACTTC.

V is TRBV9 and J is TRBJ1-2; 9 bases agree with TRBD1. This CDR3 has 16 residues. Germline V CDR1 and CDR2: SGDLS, YYNGEE. Unmatched junction bases numbered 11, after V lost 3 bases and J lost 5 bases. CDR3 nucleotides: TGTGCCAGCAGCGATAGAGCCGGGACAGGGCTTTATGGCTACACCTTC. Translated, it gives CASSDRAGTGLYGYTF.